This T cell receptor beta chain is from a study of cytomegalovirus exposure and HLA in healthy donors. PCR used 60 Vbeta primers and 13 Jbeta primers. The protocol was immunoSEQ multiplex PCR, while the TCRdb copy is restricted to in-frame clones and leaves out a portion. The data show 150,000 to 200,000 clones, with approximately 86% seen just once and roughly 1.8% held by the top ten. The CDR3 length is 15 residues. With V trimmed by 7 bases and J by 8 bases, 11 bases remained unmatched. Germline CDR1 SNHLY, CDR2 FYNNEI. This receptor was identified in a woman under 30 in good health and CMV-seronegative. The chain couples TRBV2 to TRBJ1-4; 9 nucleotides line up with TRBD1. The sequenced sample was PBMCs. The CDR3 is CASTVGGQGREKLFF. The DNA of the CDR3 is TGTGCCAGCACCGTGGGGGGACAGGGACGCGAAAAACTGTTTTTT.